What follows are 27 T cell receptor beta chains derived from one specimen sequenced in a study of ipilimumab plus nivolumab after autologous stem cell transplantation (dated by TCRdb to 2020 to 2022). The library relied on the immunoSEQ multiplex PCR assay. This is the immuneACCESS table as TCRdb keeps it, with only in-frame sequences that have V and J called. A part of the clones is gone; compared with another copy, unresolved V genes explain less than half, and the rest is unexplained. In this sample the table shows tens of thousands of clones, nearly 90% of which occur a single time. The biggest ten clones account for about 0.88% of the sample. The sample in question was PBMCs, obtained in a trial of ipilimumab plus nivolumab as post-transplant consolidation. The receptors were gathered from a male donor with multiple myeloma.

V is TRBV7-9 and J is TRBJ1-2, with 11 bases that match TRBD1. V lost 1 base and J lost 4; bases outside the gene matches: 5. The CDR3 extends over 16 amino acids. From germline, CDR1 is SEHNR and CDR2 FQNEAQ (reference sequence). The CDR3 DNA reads TGTGCCAGCAGCTTAGTAAGGGACAGGGGGTTCTATGGCTACACCTTC. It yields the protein CASSLVRDRGFYGYTF.

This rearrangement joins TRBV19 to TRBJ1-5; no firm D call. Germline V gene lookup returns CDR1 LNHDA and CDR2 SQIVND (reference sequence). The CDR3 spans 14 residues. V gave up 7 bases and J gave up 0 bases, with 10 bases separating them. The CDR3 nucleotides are TGTGCCAGTAAGGTCGGCCTTAGCAATCAGCCCCAGCATTTT. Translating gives CASKVGLSNQPQHF.

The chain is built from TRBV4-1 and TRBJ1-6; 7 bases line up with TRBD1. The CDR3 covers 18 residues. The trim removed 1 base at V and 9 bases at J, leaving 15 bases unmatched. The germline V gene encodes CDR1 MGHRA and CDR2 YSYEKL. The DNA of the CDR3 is TGCGCCAGCAGCCAAGCCACGGGACAGCCTATAAGGGGTTCACCCCTCCACTTT. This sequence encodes CASSQATGQPIRGSPLHF.

The CDR3 nucleotides read TGCAGCGTGGGGGCCGGAGGAAACATTCAGTACTTC. Translation gives CSVGAGGNIQYF. The chain uses TRBV29-1 and TRBJ2-4; a weak D match, TRBD1 (6 bases). CDR3 size: 12 residues. Germline-derived CDR1 and CDR2 are SQVTM and ANQGSEA. The germline V and J ends were trimmed by 6 bases and 6 bases, with 12 bases remaining between them.

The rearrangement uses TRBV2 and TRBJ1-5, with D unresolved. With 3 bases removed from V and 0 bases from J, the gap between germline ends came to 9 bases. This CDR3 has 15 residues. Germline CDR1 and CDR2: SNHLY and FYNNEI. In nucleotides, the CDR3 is TGTGCCAGCAGTGAGGGGTTTGTTAGCAATCAGCCCCAGCATTTT. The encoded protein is CASSEGFVSNQPQHF.

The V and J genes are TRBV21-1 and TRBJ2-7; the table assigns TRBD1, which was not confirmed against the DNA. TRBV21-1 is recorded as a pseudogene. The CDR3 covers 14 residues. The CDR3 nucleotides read TGTGCCAGCAGCACAGGGGGCTCAGGGCACGAGCAGTACTTC. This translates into CASSTGGSGHEQYF.

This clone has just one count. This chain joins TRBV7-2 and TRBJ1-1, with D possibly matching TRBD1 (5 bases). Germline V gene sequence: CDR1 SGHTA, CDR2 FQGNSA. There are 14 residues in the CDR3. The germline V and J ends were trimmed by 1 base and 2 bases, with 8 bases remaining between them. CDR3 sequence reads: CASSLGQTNTEAFF. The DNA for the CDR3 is TGTGCCAGCAGCTTAGGACAGACTAACACTGAAGCTTTCTTT.

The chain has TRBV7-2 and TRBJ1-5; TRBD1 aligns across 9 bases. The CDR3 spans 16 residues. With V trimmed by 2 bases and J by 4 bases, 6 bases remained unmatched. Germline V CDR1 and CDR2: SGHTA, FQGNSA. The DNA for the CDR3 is TGTGCCAGCAGCTTACTCCCGGACAGGGGAAATCAGCCCCAGCATTTT. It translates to CASSLLPDRGNQPQHF.

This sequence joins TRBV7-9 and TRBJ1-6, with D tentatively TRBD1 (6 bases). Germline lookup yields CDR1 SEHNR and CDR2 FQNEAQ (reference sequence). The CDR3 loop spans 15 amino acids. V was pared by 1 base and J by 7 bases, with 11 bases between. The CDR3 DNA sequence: TGTGCCAGCAGCTTAGGGGGGGCGAGGAATTCACCCCTCCACTTT. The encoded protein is CASSLGGARNSPLHF.

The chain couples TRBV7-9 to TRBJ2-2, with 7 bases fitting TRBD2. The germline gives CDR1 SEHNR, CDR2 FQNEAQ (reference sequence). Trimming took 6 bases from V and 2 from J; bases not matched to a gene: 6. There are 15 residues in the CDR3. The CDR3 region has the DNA TGTGCCAGCAGTTACGGGACTACCAACACCGGGGAGCTGTTTTTT. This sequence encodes CASSYGTTNTGELFF.

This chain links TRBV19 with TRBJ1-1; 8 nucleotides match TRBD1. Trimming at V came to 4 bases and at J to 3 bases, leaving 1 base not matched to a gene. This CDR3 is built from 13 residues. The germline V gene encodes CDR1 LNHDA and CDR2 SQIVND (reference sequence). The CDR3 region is CASSRTGYTEAFF. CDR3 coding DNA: TGTGCCAGTAGTAGGACAGGGTACACTGAAGCTTTCTTT. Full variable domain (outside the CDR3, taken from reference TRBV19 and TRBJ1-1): DGGITQSPKYLFRKEGQNVTLSCEQNLNHDAMYWYRQDPGQGLRLIYYSQIVNDFQKGDIAEGYSVSREKKESFPLTVTSAQKNPTAFYLCASSRTGYTEAFFGQGTRLTVV.

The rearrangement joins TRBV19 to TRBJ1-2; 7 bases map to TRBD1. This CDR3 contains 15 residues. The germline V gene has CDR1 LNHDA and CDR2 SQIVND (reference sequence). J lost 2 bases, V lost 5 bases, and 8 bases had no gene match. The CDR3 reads CASSLRGTDNYGYTF. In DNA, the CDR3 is TGTGCCAGTAGTCTCAGGGGGACCGACAACTATGGCTACACCTTC.

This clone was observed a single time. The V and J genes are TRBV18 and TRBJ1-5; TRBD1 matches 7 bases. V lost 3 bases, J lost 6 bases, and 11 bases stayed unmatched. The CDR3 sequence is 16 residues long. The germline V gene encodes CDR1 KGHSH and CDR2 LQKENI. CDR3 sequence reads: CASSPGPLQGTQPQHF. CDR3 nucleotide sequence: TGTGCCAGCTCACCCGGGCCACTACAGGGGACTCAGCCCCAGCATTTT.

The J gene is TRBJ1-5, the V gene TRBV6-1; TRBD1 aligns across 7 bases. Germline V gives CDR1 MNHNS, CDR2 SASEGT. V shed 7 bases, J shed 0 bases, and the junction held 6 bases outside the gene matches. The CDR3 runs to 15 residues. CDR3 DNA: TGTGCCAGCACCTGGGACAGAGATAGCAATCAGCCCCAGCATTTT. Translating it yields CASTWDRDSNQPQHF.

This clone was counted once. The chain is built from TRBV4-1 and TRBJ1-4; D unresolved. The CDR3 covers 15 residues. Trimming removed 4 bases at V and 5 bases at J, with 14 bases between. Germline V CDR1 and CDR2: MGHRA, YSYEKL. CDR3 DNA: TGCGCCAGCAGCCGAGCCGGGGTCTTGAATGAAAAACTGTTTTTT. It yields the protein CASSRAGVLNEKLFF.

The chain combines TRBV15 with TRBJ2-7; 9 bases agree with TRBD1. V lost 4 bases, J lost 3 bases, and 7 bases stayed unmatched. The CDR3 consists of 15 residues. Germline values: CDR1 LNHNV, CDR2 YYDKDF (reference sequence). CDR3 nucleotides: TGTGCCACCAGCACCCCGGGACAGGGATTCTACGAGCAGTACTTC. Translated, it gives CATSTPGQGFYEQYF.

CDR3: CASSYQGHNEKLFF. The CDR3 bases are TGTGCCAGCAGTTACCAGGGTCATAATGAAAAACTGTTTTTT. The chain recombines TRBV6-6 with TRBJ1-4, with D possibly TRBD1 on 5 matching bases. CDR1 is MNHNY and CDR2 is SVGAGI in the germline V gene (reference sequence). Trimming removed 2 bases at V and 4 bases at J, with 8 bases between. The CDR3 loop spans 14 amino acids.

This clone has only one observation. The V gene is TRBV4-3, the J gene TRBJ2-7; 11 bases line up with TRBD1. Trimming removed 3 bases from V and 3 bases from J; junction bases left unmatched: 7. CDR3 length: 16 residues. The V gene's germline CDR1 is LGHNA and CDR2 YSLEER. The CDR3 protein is CASSQAGTGGFYEQYF. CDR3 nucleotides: TGCGCCAGCAGCCAGGCCGGGACAGGGGGTTTCTACGAGCAGTACTTC.

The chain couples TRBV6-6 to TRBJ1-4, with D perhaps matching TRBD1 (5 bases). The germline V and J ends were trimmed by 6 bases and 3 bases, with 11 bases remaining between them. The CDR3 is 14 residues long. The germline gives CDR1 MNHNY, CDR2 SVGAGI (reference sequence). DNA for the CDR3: TGTGCCAGCAGAACCGGGACCTCTAATGAAAAACTGTTTTTT. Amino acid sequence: CASRTGTSNEKLFF.

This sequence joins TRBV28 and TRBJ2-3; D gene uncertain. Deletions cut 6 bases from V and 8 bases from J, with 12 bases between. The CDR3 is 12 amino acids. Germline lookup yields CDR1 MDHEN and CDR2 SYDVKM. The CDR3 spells CASSRPVGTQYF. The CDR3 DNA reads TGTGCCAGCAGCCGCCCTGTAGGTACGCAGTATTTT.

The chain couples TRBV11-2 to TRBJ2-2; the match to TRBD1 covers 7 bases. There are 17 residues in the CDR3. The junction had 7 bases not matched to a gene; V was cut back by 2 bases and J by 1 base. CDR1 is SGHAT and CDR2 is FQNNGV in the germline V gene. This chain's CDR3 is CASSLNPWTGNTGELFF. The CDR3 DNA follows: TGTGCCAGCAGCTTAAATCCGTGGACAGGGAACACCGGGGAGCTGTTTTTT.

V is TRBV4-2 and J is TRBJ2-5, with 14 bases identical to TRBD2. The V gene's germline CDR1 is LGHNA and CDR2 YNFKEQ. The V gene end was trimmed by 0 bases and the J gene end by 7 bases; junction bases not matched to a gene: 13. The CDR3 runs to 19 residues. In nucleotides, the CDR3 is TGTGCCAGCAGCCAAGATCCTGGACTAGCGGGAGGACCGTCGGGGACCCAGTACTTC. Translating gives CASSQDPGLAGGPSGTQYF.

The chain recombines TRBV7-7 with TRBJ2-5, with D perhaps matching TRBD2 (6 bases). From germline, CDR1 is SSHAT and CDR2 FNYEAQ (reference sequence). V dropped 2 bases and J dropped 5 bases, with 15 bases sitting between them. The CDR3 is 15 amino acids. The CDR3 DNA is TGTGCCAGCAGCTTACATCCCTCGGGAGCGGAGACCCAGTACTTC. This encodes CASSLHPSGAETQYF. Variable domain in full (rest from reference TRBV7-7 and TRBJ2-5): GAGVSQSPRYKVTKRGQDVTLRCDPISSHATLYWYQQALGQGPEFLTYFNYEAQPDKSGLPSDRFSAERPEGSISTLTIQRTEQRDSAMYRCASSLHPSGAETQYFGPGTRLLVL.

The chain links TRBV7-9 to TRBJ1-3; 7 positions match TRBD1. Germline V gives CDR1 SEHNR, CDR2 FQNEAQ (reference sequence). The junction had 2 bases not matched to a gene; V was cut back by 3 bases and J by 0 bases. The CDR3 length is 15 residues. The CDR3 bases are TGTGCCAGCAGCTTTCGGGACAGCTCTGGAAACACCATATATTTT. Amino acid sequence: CASSFRDSSGNTIYF. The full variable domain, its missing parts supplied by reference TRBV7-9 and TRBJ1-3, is DTGVSQNPRHKITKRGQNVTFRCDPISEHNRLYWYRQTLGQGPEFLTYFQNEAQLEKSRLLSDRFSAERPKGSFSTLEIQRTEQGDSAMYLCASSFRDSSGNTIYFGEGSWLTVV.

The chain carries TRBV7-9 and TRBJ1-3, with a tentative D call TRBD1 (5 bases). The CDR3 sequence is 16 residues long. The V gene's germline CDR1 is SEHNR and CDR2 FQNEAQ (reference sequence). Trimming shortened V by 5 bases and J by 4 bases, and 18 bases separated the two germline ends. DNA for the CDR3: TGTGCCAGCAGCGAAAGGGATCCAGGGTCGGGAAACACCATATATTTT. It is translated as CASSERDPGSGNTIYF.

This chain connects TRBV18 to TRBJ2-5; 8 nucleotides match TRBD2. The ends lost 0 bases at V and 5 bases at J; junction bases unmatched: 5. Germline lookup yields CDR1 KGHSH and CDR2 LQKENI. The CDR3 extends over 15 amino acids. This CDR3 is CASSPPSGGSETQYF. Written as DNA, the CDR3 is TGTGCCAGCTCACCACCCAGCGGGGGTAGTGAGACCCAGTACTTC.

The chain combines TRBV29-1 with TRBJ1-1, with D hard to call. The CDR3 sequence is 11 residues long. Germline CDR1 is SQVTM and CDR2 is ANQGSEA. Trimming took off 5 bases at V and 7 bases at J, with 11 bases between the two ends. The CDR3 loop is CSVWIRNEAFF. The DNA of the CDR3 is TGCAGCGTTTGGATTCGCAATGAAGCTTTCTTT.